These 16 T cell receptor beta chains came from one sample sequenced in a study of blood T cell repertoires in COVID-19. The table came from immunoSEQ multiplex PCR; TCRdb's copy has only in-frame clones and leaves some out. The repertoire holds approximately 44,000 clones, around 92% seen once, with more than 10% in the top ten. Source material: peripheral blood. The receptors were gathered from a human donor in a cohort sampled during active COVID-19.

The CDR3 spells CASSLSGTEAFF. Written as DNA, the CDR3 is TGTGCCAGCAGTTTAAGCGGCACTGAAGCTTTCTTT. This chain joins TRBV28 and TRBJ1-1; D not resolved. This CDR3 contains 12 residues. The V and J ends lost 2 bases and 4 bases respectively, with 5 bases between them. Germline CDR1 is MDHEN and CDR2 is SYDVKM.

The J gene is TRBJ2-1, the V gene TRBV7-2, with 10 nucleotides matching TRBD2. The CDR3 is 18 residues long. V shed 0 bases and J 0 bases; nucleotides not matched to a gene: 5. Germline CDR1 reads SGHTA; CDR2 reads FQGNSA. The CDR3 here is CASSLALAGTSSYNEQFF. CDR3 nucleotide sequence: TGTGCCAGCAGCTTAGCACTAGCGGGAACCAGCTCCTACAATGAGCAGTTCTTC. Drawing the rest from reference TRBV7-2 and TRBJ2-1, the complete variable domain is GAGVSQSPSNKVTEKGKDVELRCDPISGHTALYWYRQSLGQGLEFLIYFQGNSAPDKSGLPSDRFSAERTGGSVSTLTIQRTQQEDSAVYLCASSLALAGTSSYNEQFFGPGTRLTVL.

The chain carries TRBV4-1 and TRBJ1-2; D unclear. Trimming cost V 0 bases and J 5 bases, with 10 bases left between them. The CDR3 length is 14 residues. The V gene's germline CDR1 is MGHRA and CDR2 YSYEKL. CDR3 protein: CASSQDGFGYGYTF. CDR3 DNA sequence: TGCGCCAGCAGCCAAGATGGGTTCGGGTATGGCTACACCTTC.

The sample holds a few counts of this clone. J is TRBJ2-2 and V is TRBV6-2 or TRBV6-3, with TRBD2 identical over 7 bases. The CDR3 spans 15 residues. Germline trimming cut 5 bases from V and 5 bases from J; bases unmatched to any gene: 8. In germline, CDR1 is MNHEY, CDR2 SVGEGT. The CDR3 here is CASSAAGARTGELFF. CDR3 in DNA: TGTGCCAGCAGTGCCGCGGGAGCGCGGACCGGGGAGCTGTTTTTT.

The chain has TRBV28 and TRBJ1-1; 9 bases map to TRBD1. Losses at the gene ends were 10 bases for V and 3 bases for J; bases not matched to a gene: 6. This CDR3 region has 13 residues. Germline CDR1 reads MDHEN; CDR2 reads SYDVKM. The CDR3 loop reads CAIRTGGYTEAFF. In DNA, the CDR3 is TGTGCCATCCGCACAGGGGGCTACACTGAAGCTTTCTTT.

The CDR3 coding sequence is TGTGCCAGCAGCCAAGGCTATCCTCAACCTACCGGGGAGCTGTTTTTT. Amino acids: CASSQGYPQPTGELFF. The gene calls are TRBV4-2 and TRBJ2-2, with D hard to call. Germline CDR1 is LGHNA and CDR2 is YNFKEQ. Trimming pared 1 base from V and 5 bases from J, leaving 14 bases between. This CDR3 is built from 16 residues.

This chain connects TRBV10-3 to TRBJ2-5; 8 bases map to TRBD2. V lost 3 bases, J lost 1 base, and 1 base stayed unmatched. This CDR3 comprises 14 residues. Germline CDR1 reads ENHRY; CDR2 reads SYGVKD. CDR3 sequence (DNA): TGTGCCATCAGTGAACGGGGGGGCCAAGAGACCCAGTACTTC. Translated, it gives CAISERGGQETQYF.

J is TRBJ1-1 and V is TRBV7-2, with D unclear. The germline CDR1 and CDR2 sequences are SGHTA and FQGNSA. The CDR3 has 13 amino acids. V lost 0 bases and J lost 4, with 6 bases in between. The CDR3 reads CASSLALSTEAFF. The DNA for the CDR3 is TGTGCCAGCAGCTTAGCCCTCTCCACTGAAGCTTTCTTT.

V usage is TRBV6-6 and J usage is TRBJ2-2; tentatively, D is TRBD2 (5 bases). V was clipped by 7 bases and J by 5 bases, with 11 bases between them. The CDR3 totals 13 residues. Germline V gives CDR1 MNHNY, CDR2 SVGAGI (reference sequence). Written as DNA, the CDR3 is TGTGCCAGCAAGTTCGGGATTACCGGGGAGCTGTTTTTT. This codes for CASKFGITGELFF.

This sequence joins TRBV6-5 and TRBJ2-7, with D unclear. Trimming took 6 bases from V and 3 from J, leaving 6 bases between them. The CDR3 runs to 11 residues. CDR1 and CDR2 from the germline V gene are MNHEY and SVGAGI. CDR3 sequence: CASRAIYEQYF. The CDR3 region has the DNA TGTGCCAGCAGAGCCATCTACGAGCAGTACTTC.

J is TRBJ1-1 and V is TRBV4-3, with 7 bases lining up with TRBD1. The CDR3 sequence is 15 residues long. Germline-derived CDR1 and CDR2 are LGHNA and YSLEER. Trimming took 5 bases from V and 1 from J; bases not matched to a gene: 7. The DNA of the CDR3 is TGCGCCAGCAGCTACGCCGGGACAGCGAACACTGAAGCTTTCTTT. Its protein product is CASSYAGTANTEAFF.

This sequence joins TRBV7-9 and TRBJ2-3; TRBD2 might be the D (6 bases). This CDR3 spans 14 amino acids. The germline V and J ends were trimmed by 5 bases and 2 bases, with 11 bases remaining between them. CDR1 is SEHNR, CDR2 FQNEAQ, per germline (reference sequence). This CDR3 is CASSPGLVTDTQYF. The CDR3 nucleotides read TGTGCCAGCAGCCCGGGACTTGTCACAGATACGCAGTATTTT.

This clone was picked up a small number of times. V gene TRBV18 combines with J gene TRBJ1-5; a possible D gene is TRBD1 (6 bases). The germline CDR1 and CDR2 sequences are KGHSH and LQKENI. The V gene lost 6 bases and the J gene lost 4 bases, with 13 bases spanning the gap. This CDR3 contains 14 residues. The CDR3 loop reads CASSLGHSNQPQHF. In DNA, the CDR3 is TGTGCCAGCTCGCTGGGACATTCAAATCAGCCCCAGCATTTT. The complete variable domain, with remaining parts taken from reference TRBV18 and TRBJ1-5, reads NAGVMQNPRHLVRRRGQEARLRCSPMKGHSHVYWYRQLPEEGLKFMVYLQKENIIDESGMPKERFSAEFPKEGPSILRIQQVVRGDSAAYFCASSLGHSNQPQHFGDGTRLSIL.

The chain links TRBV7-2 to TRBJ1-5; no firm D call. This CDR3 spans 15 amino acids. V was clipped by 1 base and J by 5 bases, with 12 bases between them. Germline V gives CDR1 SGHTA, CDR2 FQGNSA. This CDR3 reads CASSLVATNHQPQHF. The CDR3 DNA reads as TGTGCCAGCAGCTTAGTTGCGACAAACCATCAGCCCCAGCATTTT.

The rearrangement joins TRBV27 to TRBJ1-1; TRBD1 might be the D (5 bases). The ends were cut back, 5 bases at V and 6 bases at J, with 19 bases in the middle. There are 15 residues in the CDR3. CDR1 MNHEY and CDR2 SMNVEV come from the germline V gene (reference sequence). CDR3 sequence: CASSQGTTVRAEAFF. CDR3 DNA sequence: TGTGCCAGCAGTCAGGGCACGACAGTCAGGGCTGAAGCTTTCTTT.

The rearrangement uses TRBV6-5 and TRBJ1-4, with no clear D. Between the trimmed V and J ends, which lost 6 bases and 0 bases, there was a span of 5 bases. Germline values: CDR1 MNHEY, CDR2 SVGAGI. The CDR3 spans 13 residues. DNA for the CDR3: TGTGCCAGCAGACGGGCAACTAATGAAAAACTGTTTTTT. Residues: CASRRATNEKLFF.